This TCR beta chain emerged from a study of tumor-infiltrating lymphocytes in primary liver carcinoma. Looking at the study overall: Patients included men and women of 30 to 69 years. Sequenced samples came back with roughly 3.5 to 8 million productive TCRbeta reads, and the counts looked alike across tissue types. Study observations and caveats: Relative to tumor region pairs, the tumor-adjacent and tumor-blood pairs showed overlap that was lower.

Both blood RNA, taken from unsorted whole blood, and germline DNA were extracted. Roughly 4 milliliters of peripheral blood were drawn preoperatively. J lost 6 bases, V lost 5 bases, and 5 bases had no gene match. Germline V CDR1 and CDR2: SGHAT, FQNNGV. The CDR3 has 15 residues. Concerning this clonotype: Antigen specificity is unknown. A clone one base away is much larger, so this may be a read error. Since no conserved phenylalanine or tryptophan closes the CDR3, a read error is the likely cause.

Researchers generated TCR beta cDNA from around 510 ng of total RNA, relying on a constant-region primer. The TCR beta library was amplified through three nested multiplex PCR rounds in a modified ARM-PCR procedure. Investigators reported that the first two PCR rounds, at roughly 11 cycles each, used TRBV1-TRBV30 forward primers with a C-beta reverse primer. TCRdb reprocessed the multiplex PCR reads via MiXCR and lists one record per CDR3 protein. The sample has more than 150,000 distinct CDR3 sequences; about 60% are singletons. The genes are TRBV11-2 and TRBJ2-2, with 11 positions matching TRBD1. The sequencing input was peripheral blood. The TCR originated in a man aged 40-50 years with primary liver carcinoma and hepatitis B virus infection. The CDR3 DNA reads TGTGCCAGCAGCGGGGACAGGGGGTTGTCCGGGGAGCTGTTTTAT. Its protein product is CASSGDRGLSGELFY.